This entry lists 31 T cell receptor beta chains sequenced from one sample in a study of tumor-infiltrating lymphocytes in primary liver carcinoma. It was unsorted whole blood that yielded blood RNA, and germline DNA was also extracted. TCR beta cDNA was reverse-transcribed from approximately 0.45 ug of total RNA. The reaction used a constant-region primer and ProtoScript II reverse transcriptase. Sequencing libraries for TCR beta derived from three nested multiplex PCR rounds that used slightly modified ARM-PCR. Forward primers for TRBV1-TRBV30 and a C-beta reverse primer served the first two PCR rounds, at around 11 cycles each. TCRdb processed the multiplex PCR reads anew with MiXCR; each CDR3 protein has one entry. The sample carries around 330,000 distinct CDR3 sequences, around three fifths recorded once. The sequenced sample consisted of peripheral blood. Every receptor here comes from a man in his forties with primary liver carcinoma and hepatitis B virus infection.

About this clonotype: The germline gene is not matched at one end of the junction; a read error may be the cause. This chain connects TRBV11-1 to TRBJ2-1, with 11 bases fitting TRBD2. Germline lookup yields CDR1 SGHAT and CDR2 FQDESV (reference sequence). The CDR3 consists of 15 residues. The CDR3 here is CASSPRLAGYSEQFF. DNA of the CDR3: TGTGCCAGTAGCCCCCGACTAGCGGGGTACAGTGAGCAGTTCTTC.

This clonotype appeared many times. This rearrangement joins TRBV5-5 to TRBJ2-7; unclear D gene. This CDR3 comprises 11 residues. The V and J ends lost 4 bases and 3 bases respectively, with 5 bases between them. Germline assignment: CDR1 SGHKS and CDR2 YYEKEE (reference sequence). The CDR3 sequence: CASSAIYEQYF. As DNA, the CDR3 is TGTGCCAGCAGCGCCATCTACGAGCAGTACTTC.

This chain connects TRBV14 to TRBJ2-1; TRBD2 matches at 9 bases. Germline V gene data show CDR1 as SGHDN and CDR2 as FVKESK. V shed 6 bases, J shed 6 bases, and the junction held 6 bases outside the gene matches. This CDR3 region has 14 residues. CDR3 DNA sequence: TGTGCCAGCAGTGCCGTAGCGGGAGTCAATGAGCAGTTCTTC. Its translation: CASSAVAGVNEQFF. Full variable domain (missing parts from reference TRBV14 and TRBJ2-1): EAGVTQFPSHSVIEKGQTVTLRCDPISGHDNLYWYRRVMGKEIKFLLHFVKESKQDESGMPNNRFLAERTGGTYSTLKVQPAELEDSGVYFCASSAVAGVNEQFFGPGTRLTVL.

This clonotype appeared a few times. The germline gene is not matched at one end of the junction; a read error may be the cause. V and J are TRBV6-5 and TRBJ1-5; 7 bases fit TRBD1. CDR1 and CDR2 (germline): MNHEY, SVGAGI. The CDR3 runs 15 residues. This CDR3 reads CASSYSRDRRQPQHF. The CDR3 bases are TGTGCCAGCAGTTACTCGAGGGACAGACGTCAGCCCCAACATTTT.

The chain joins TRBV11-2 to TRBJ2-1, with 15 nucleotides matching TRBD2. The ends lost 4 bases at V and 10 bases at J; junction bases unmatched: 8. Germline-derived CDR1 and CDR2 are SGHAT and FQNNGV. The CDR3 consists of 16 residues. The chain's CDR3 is CASSSGTSGGRQEQFF. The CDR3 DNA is TGTGCCAGCAGCTCAGGGACTAGCGGGGGGCGCCAGGAGCAGTTCTTC.

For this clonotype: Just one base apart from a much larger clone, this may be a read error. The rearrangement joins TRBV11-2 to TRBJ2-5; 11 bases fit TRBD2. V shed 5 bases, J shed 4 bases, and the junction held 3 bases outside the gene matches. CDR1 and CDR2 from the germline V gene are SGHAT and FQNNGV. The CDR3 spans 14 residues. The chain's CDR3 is CASSPGTSGETQYF. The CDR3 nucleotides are TGTGCCAGCAGCCCCGGGACTAGCGGAGAGACCCAGTACTTC.

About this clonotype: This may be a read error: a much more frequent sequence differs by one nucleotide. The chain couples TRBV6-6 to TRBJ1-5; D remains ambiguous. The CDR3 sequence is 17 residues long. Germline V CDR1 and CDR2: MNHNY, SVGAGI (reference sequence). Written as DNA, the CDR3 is TGTGCCAGCAGTAACCCTCCCGGTCAGTTCGGCAAACAGCCCCAGCATTTT. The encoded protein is CASSNPPGQFGKQPQHF.

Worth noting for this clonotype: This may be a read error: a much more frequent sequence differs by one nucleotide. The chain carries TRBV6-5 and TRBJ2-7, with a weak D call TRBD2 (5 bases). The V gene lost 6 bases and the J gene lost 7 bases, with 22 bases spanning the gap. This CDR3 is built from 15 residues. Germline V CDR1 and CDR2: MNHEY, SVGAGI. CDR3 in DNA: TGTGCCAGCAGGACCGCCGGGATAGGGTCTAAAGAGCAGTACTTC. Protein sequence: CASRTAGIGSKEQYF.

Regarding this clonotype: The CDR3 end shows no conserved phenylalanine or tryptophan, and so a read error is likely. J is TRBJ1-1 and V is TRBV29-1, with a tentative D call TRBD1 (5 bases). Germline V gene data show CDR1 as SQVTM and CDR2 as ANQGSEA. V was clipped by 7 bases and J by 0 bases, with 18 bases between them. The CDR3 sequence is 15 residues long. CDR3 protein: CSAGAGWGMNTEAFS. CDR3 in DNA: TGCAGCGCCGGTGCAGGGTGGGGAATGAACACTGAAGCTTTCTCT.

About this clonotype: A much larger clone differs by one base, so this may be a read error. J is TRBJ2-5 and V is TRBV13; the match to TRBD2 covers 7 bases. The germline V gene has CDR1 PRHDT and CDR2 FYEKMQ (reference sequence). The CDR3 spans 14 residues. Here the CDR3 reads CAGSYGTIEETQYF. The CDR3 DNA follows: TGTGCCGGCAGCTACGGGACTATCGAGGAGACCCAGTACTTC.

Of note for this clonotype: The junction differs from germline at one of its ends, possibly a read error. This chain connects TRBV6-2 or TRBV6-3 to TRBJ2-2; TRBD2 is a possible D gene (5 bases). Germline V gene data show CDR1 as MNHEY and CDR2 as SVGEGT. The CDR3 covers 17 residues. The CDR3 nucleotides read TGTGTCAGCAGTTACCCAACCATTCTACAGAACACCGGGGAACTGTTTTTT. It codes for CVSSYPTILQNTGELFF.

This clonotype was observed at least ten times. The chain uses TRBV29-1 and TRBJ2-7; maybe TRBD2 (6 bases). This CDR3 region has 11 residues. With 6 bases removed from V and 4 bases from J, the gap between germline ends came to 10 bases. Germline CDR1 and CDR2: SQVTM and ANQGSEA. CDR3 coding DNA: TGCAGCGTGGTGGAGGGGTACGAGCAGTACTTC. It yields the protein CSVVEGYEQYF.

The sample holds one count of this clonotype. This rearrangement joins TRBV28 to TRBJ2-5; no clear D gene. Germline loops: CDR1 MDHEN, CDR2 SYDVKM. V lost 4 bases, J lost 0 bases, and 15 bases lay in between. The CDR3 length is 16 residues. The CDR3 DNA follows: TGTGCCAGCAGTTATACCTCATTCGGAGACCAAGAGACCCAGTACTTC. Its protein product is CASSYTSFGDQETQYF.

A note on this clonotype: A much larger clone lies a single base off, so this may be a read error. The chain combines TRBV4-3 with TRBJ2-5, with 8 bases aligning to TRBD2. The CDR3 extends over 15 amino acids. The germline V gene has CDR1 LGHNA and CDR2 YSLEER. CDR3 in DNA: TGCGCCAGCAGCGAGGGCGGCGGGAGGTCGGAGATCCAGTACTTC. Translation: CASSEGGGRSEIQYF.

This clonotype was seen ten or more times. The CDR3 is CASSRLPQSTDTQYF. CDR3 nucleotide sequence: TGTGCCAGCAGTCGCCTCCCGCAAAGCACAGATACGCAGTATTTT. The rearrangement links TRBV28 to TRBJ2-3; no clear D. The germline V and J ends were trimmed by 5 bases and 0 bases, with 12 bases remaining between them. The CDR3 runs to 15 residues. CDR1 and CDR2 from the germline V gene are MDHEN and SYDVKM.

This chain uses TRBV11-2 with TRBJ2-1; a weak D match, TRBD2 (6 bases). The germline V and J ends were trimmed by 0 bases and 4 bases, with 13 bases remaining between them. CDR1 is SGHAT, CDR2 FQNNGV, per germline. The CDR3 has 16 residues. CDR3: CASSLERVAAYNEQFF. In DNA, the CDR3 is TGTGCCAGCAGCTTAGAGCGGGTAGCGGCTTACAATGAGCAGTTCTTC. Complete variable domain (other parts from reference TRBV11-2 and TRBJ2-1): EAGVAQSPRYKIIEKRQSVAFWCNPISGHATLYWYQQILGQGPKLLIQFQNNGVVDDSQLPKDRFSAERLKGVDSTLKIQPAKLEDSAVYLCASSLERVAAYNEQFFGPGTRLTVL.

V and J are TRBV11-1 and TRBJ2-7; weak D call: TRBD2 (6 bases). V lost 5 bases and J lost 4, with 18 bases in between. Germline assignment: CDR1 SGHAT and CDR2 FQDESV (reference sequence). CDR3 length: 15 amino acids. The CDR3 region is CASSLRGRLSYEQYF. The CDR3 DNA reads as TGTGCCAGCAGCCTGAGAGGGAGGCTCTCATACGAGCAGTACTTC.

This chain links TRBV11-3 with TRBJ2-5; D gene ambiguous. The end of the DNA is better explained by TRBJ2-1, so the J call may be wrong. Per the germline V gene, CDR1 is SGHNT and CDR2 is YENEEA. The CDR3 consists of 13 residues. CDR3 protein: CASSRRTYNEQFF. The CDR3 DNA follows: TGTGCCAGCAGCCGTAGGACCTACAATGAGCAGTTCTTC.

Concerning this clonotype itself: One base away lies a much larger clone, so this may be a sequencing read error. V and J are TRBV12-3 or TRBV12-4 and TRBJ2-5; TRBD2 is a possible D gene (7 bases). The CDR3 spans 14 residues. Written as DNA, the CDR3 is TGTGCCAGGAGTTTAGGGGGGGCTGGAGAGACCCAGTACTTC. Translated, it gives CARSLGGAGETQYF.

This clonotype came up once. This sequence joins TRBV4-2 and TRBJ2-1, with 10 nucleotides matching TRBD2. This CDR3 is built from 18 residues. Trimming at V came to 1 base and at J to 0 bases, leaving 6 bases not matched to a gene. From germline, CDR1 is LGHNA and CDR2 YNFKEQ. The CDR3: CASSQASGGINSYNEQFF. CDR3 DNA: TGTGCCAGCAGCCAAGCTAGCGGGGGTATCAACTCCTACAATGAGCAGTTCTTC.

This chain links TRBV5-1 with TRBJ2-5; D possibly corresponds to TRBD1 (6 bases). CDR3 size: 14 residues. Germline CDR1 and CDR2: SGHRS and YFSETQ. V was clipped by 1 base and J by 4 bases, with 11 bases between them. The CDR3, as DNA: TGCGCCAGCAGCTTGCAGGGGCAGGGAGAGACCCAGTACTTC. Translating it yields CASSLQGQGETQYF.

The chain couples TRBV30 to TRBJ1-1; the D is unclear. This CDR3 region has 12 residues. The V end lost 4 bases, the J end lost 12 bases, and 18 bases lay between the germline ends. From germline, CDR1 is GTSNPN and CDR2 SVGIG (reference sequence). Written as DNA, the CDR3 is TGTGCCTGGACCCGGATAGCGCCAAACCCTTTCTTT. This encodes CAWTRIAPNPFF.

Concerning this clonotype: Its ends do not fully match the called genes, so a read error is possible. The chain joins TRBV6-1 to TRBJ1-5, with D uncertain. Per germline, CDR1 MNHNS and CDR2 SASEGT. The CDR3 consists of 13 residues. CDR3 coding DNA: TGTGCCGGCAGTAGAACTGTGGGTCAGCCCCAGCATTTT. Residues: CAGSRTVGQPQHF.

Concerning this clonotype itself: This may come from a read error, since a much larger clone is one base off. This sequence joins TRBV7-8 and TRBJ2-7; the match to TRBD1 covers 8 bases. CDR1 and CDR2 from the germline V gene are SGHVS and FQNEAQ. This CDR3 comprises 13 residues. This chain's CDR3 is CVSSLGQGMEQYF. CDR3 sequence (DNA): TGTGTCAGCAGCCTAGGACAGGGCATGGAGCAGTACTTC.

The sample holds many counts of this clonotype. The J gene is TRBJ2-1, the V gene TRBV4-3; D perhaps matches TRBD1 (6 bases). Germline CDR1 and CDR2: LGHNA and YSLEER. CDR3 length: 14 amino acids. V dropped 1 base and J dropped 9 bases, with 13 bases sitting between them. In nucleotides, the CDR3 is TGCGCCAGCAGCCAAGCCGACAGGCCGGGTGAGCAGTTCTTC. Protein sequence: CASSQADRPGEQFF.

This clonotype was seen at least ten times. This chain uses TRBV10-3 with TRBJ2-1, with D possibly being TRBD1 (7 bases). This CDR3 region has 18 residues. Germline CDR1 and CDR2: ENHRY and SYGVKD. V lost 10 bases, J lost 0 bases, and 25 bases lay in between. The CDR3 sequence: CATAPPGQAGNSYNEQFF. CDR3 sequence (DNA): TGTGCCACCGCCCCCCCCGGACAGGCGGGAAACTCCTACAATGAGCAGTTCTTC.

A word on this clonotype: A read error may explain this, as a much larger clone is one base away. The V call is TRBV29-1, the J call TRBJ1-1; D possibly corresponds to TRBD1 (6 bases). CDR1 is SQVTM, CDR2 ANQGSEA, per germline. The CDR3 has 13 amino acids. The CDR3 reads CSVGGGLNIEAFF. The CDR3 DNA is TGCAGCGTCGGAGGGGGACTGAACATTGAAGCTTTCTTT.

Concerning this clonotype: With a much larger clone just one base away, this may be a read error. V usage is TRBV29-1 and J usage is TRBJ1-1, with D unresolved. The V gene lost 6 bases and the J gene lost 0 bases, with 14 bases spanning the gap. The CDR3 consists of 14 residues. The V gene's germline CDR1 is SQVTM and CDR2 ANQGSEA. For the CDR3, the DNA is TGCAGCGTCCGAAAAGAGGGCTTGAACACTGAAGCTTTCTTT. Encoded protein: CSVRKEGLNTEAFF. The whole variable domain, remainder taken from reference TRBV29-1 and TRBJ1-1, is SAVISQKPSRDICQRGTSLTIQCQVDSQVTMMFWYRQQPGQSLTLIATANQGSEATYESGFVIDKFPISRPNLTFSTLTVSNMSPEDSSIYLCSVRKEGLNTEAFFGQGTRLTVV.

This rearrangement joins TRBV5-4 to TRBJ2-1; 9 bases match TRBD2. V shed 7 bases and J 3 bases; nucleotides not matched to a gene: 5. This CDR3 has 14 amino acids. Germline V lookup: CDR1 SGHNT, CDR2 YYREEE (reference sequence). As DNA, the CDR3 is TGTGCCAGCGGCAGGCGGGAGGGCTACAATGAGCAGTTCTTC. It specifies CASGRREGYNEQFF.

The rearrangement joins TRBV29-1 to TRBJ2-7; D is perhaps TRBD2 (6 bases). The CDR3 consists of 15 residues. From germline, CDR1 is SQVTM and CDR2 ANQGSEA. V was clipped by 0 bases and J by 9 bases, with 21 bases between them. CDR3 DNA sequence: TGCAGCGTTGAAGATCCGCTGGGCCCCTGGAGGGGGCAGTACTTC. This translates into CSVEDPLGPWRGQYF.

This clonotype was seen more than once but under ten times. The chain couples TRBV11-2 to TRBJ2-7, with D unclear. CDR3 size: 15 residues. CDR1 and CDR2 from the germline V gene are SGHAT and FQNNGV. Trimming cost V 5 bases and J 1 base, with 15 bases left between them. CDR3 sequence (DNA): TGTGCCAGCAGCCTATCTGTGGGAATATCCTACGAGCAGTACTTC. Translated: CASSLSVGISYEQYF.